Listed below are T cell receptor beta chains from one sample, sequenced in a study of shared clonotypes between healthy human individuals. The repertoire was sequenced with immunoSEQ multiplex PCR; TCRdb's copy has only in-frame clones and lacks some. Here the sample spans roughly 2,500,000 clones, approximately 94% being singletons. The sequenced sample was naive CD4+ T cells from PBMCs. These receptors were collected from a man between 18 and 29 years old in good health. Some clones in this sample may be carry-over from other donors' samples. The CDR3 runs from the conserved cysteine through the conserved F or W. D genes are given only for firm matches. For some rows the clone size is stated as once, few or many, or as a class when expanded; others skip it.

D gene	V gene	J gene	clone size	CDR3 DNA	CDR3 protein
.	TRBV5-4	TRBJ2-5	.	TGTGCCAGCAGCTTGGGGACAGCGACCCAAGAGACCCAGTACTTC	CASSLGTATQETQYF
TRBD1	TRBV5-4	TRBJ2-7	.	TGTGCCAGCAGCGGGCACAAGGGGGCAATCGACGAGCAGTACTTC	CASSGHKGAIDEQYF
.	TRBV5-6	TRBJ2-5	.	TGTGCCAGCAGCCCCGGCAGGGAGGAGACCCAGTACTTC	CASSPGREETQYF
.	TRBV4-2	TRBJ2-3	once	TGTGCCAGCAGCCAAGGAGCTCGGAGGTCTAGCACAGATACGCAGTATTTT	CASSQGARRSSTDTQYF
TRBD1	TRBV6-5	TRBJ2-1	.	TGTGCCAGCAGTGTCGACAGGGGCCTATACAATGAGCAGTTCTTC	CASSVDRGLYNEQFF
.	TRBV28	TRBJ1-1	few	TGTGCCAGCAGAGCTACAAGGAGCCACACTGAAGCTTTCTTT	CASRATRSHTEAFF
.	TRBV5-6	TRBJ1-3	.	TGTGCCAGCAGCTTGGGAGGGGCTGGAAACACCATATATTTT	CASSLGGAGNTIYF
.	TRBV6-6	TRBJ2-7	.	TGTGCCAGCAGCCCCAGGGGGGAGAAAGATTACGAGCAGTACTTC	CASSPRGEKDYEQYF
.	TRBV9	TRBJ1-2	few	TGTGCCAGCAGCGACAGGGCCTGGGAGCCCTATGGCTACACCTTC	CASSDRAWEPYGYTF
.	TRBV7-2	TRBJ2-3	.	TGTGCCAGCAGCTTGATTAGCCTGACGCAGTATTTT	CASSLISLTQYF
.	TRBV6-1	TRBJ2-7	once	TGTGCCAGCAGTGAGATCGCAGGGGTGGTAGGACTGGAGCAGTACTTC	CASSEIAGVVGLEQYF
TRBD1	TRBV5-4	TRBJ2-2	.	TGTGCCAGCAGCGGGAAAGGAAAGGACAGGGGACGCCTCGGGGAGCTGTTTTTT	CASSGKGKDRGRLGELFF
.	TRBV15	TRBJ1-2	.	TGTGCCACCAGCAGAGATTACACTGGCTACACCTTC	CATSRDYTGYTF
.	TRBV28	TRBJ1-5	.	TGTGCCAGCAGGATCGTTTATCAGCCCCAGCATTTT	CASRIVYQPQHF
.	TRBV11-2	TRBJ1-1	.	TGTGCCAGCAGCCCAGGTTGGACAGTAAAGAACACTGAAGCTTTCTTT	CASSPGWTVKNTEAFF
.	TRBV28	TRBJ1-4	.	TGTGCCAGCAGTCCTCCGGGCGCGGGCTATGAAAAACTGTTTTTT	CASSPPGAGYEKLFF
.	TRBV14	TRBJ1-5	few	TGTGCCAGCAGACCGGACAGTAGCAATCAGCCCCAGCATTTT	CASRPDSSNQPQHF
TRBD1	TRBV18	TRBJ2-5	.	TGTGCCAGCTCACCACGGACAGGGGGCAGGGAGACCCAGTACTTC	CASSPRTGGRETQYF
TRBD2	TRBV27	TRBJ2-2	.	TGTGCCAGCCAGTCGGCTGGCGGGAGGGCCGGCGGGGAGCTGTTTTTT	CASQSAGGRAGGELFF
.	TRBV11-2	TRBJ2-7	.	TGTGCCAGCAGCTTAGAAGAAAATTTCTCCGGGACACGGAGCTACGAGCAGTACTTC	CASSLEENFSGTRSYEQYF
.	TRBV18	TRBJ2-6	.	TGTGCCAGCCGACCTACCCTCTGGACACGAATCTCTGGGGCCAACGTCCTGACTTTC	CASRPTLWTRISGANVLTF
TRBD1	TRBV2	TRBJ2-1	.	TGTGCCAGCAGGGACAGGGGGCCCTACAATGAGCAGTTCTTC	CASRDRGPYNEQFF
TRBD2	TRBV5-1	TRBJ2-1	few	TGCGCCAGCAGCTTGTTACTAGCGGGAGTGGATGAGCAGTTCTTC	CASSLLLAGVDEQFF
TRBD1	TRBV28	TRBJ2-6	.	TGTGCCAGCAGTTCGACAGGGACGACGGGGGCCAACGTCCTGACTTTC	CASSSTGTTGANVLTF
TRBD1	TRBV7-6	TRBJ1-2	once	TGTGCCAGCAGCCGAGACAGGGCGGCTGGCTACACCTTC	CASSRDRAAGYTF
.	TRBV4-1	TRBJ2-1	.	TGCGCCAGCAGCCAAGATCCAGCGACGCACAATGAGCAGTTCTTC	CASSQDPATHNEQFF
.	TRBV7-8	TRBJ1-5	.	TGTGCCAGCAGCTTTAGCAATCAGCCCCAGCATTTT	CASSFSNQPQHF
.	TRBV28	TRBJ1-5	.	TGTGCCAGCAGTCTCTACGCAGCAGGGGTTCTCAGAAACAATCAGCCCCAGCATTTT	CASSLYAAGVLRNNQPQHF
TRBD1	TRBV30	TRBJ1-5	.	TGTGCCTGGAGTCCCTTCGACAGGGCCATGCGTCCCCAGCATTTT	CAWSPFDRAMRPQHF
.	TRBV27	TRBJ2-7	.	TGTGCCAGCAAGAGGGCTCTTAGCTCCTACGAGCAGTACTTC	CASKRALSSYEQYF
.	TRBV6-1	TRBJ2-4	.	TGTGCCAGCAGTGGTCCCGGGACTTTTCCCGATGGTGTTCAGTACTTC	CASSGPGTFPDGVQYF
TRBD2	TRBV6-1	TRBJ2-3	once	TGTTCCACGGGAGGGCGTACAGATACGCAGTATTTT	CSTGGRTDTQYF
.	TRBV19	TRBJ2-2	.	TGTGCCAGTAGTATACCCCAGTGGGGGGCCGGGGAGCTGTTTTTT	CASSIPQWGAGELFF
.	TRBV6-1	TRBJ2-7	.	TGTGCCAGCAGTGAAATTGCCCTGGGAGCCTACGAGCAGTACTTC	CASSEIALGAYEQYF
TRBD1	TRBV4-1	TRBJ1-6	.	TGCGCCAGCAGCCAGCTTTCCGGGACAGGGCTTAATAATTCACCCCTCCACTTT	CASSQLSGTGLNNSPLHF
TRBD1	TRBV2	TRBJ2-2	.	TGTGCCAGCAGTGTAGGGGGCGCAGGCACCGGGGAGCTGTTTTTT	CASSVGGAGTGELFF
TRBD1	TRBV15	TRBJ2-7	.	TGTGCCACCAGCAGACCGGGACAGGGCTCCTACGAGCAGTACTTC	CATSRPGQGSYEQYF
.	TRBV4-2	TRBJ2-7	.	TGTGCCAGCAGCCTGACAGGCTACGAGCAGTACTTC	CASSLTGYEQYF
TRBD2	TRBV5-4	TRBJ2-1	once	TGTGCCAGCAGCGCGGGACTAGCGGCCTACAATGAGCAGTTCTTC	CASSAGLAAYNEQFF
TRBD1	TRBV28	TRBJ1-1	.	TGTGCCAGCAGTCCCCGGGACAGCGATCCAGCTTTCTTT	CASSPRDSDPAFF
.	TRBV2	TRBJ2-1	once	TGTGCCAGCAGTGAGTTGGGGGGAGACTACAATGAGCAGTTCTTC	CASSELGGDYNEQFF
TRBD2	TRBV7-2	TRBJ2-1	.	TGTGCCAGCAGCTCCAGACTTAGCGGGAATGAGCAGTTCTTC	CASSSRLSGNEQFF
TRBD2	TRBV7-7	TRBJ2-5	.	TGTGCCAGCAGCTCCGGGACTAGCGGGAGGATCCCCCGGGAGACCCAGTACTTC	CASSSGTSGRIPRETQYF
TRBD1	TRBV7-2	TRBJ2-2	.	TGTGCCAGCAGTTTACAGGGGGCCGGCGGGGAGCTGTTTTTT	CASSLQGAGGELFF
.	TRBV19	TRBJ1-1	.	TGTGCCAGTAGGAAGGGAGCTGAAGCTTTCTTT	CASRKGAEAFF
TRBD2	TRBV7-9	TRBJ2-5	.	TGTGCCAGCAGCCGGACTAGCGGGAGGGAGACCCAGTACTTC	CASSRTSGRETQYF
TRBD2	TRBV7-2	TRBJ2-2	.	TGTGCCAGCAGCCCTTGGGCTAGCGGAACGAACACCGGGGAGCTGTTTTTT	CASSPWASGTNTGELFF
.	TRBV7-8	TRBJ2-1	.	TGTGCCAGCAGCTTAGGTGGGGGGACAGCTTACAATGAGCAGTTCTTC	CASSLGGGTAYNEQFF
TRBD1	TRBV19	TRBJ1-4	.	TGTGCCAGTAGGAGAGGGACAGCTAATGAAAAACTGTTTTTT	CASRRGTANEKLFF
.	TRBV28	TRBJ1-5	.	TGTGCCAGCAGTTTAGGGGGGATGGGCAATCAGCCCCAGCATTTT	CASSLGGMGNQPQHF